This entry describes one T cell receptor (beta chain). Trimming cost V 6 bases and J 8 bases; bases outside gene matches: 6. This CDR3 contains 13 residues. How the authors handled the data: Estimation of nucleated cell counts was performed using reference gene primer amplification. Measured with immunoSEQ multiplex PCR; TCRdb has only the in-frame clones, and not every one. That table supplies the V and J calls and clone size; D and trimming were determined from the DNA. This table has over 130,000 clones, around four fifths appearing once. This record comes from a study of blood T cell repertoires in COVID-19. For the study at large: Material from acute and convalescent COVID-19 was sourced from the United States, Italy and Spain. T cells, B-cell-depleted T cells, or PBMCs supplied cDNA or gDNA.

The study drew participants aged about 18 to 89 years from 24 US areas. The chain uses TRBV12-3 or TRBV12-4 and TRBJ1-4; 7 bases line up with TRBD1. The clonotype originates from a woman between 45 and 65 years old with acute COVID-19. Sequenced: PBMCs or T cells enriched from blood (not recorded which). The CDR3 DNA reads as TGTGCCAGCAGACAGGGGTGGGTCGAAAAACTGTTTTTT. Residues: CASRQGWVEKLFF.